Listed here are 11 T cell receptor beta chains from one sample, sequenced in a study of sequential checkpoint blockade in melanoma. As to treatment: randomized to nivolumab then ipilimumab (arm A) or the reverse (arm B). TCRdb keeps only in-frame clones here, not all; method: immunoSEQ multiplex PCR. The sample yields 15,000 to 20,000 clones, around 70% seen once. Sequencing used CD8+ T cells sorted from blood (inferred from file names), obtained from a patient given nivolumab and ipilimumab in sequence. Source of these receptors: a human donor with melanoma.

This clone was detected only once. CDR3 in DNA: TGTGCCAGCAGCCACGACGTGACAGGGGACCTCTACGAGCAGTACTTC. It encodes CASSHDVTGDLYEQYF. This chain connects TRBV27 to TRBJ2-7, with 8 bases aligning to TRBD1. The CDR3 contains 16 residues. The trim removed 6 bases at V and 3 bases at J, leaving 13 bases unmatched. Germline values: CDR1 MNHEY, CDR2 SMNVEV (reference sequence).

The chain carries TRBV11-1 and TRBJ2-1; TRBD2 matches 9 bases. V trimming: 4 bases; J trimming: 4 bases; junction bases outside the gene matches: 17. Germline V lookup: CDR1 SGHAT, CDR2 FQDESV (reference sequence). The CDR3 covers 19 residues. The CDR3 protein is CASSSIPTPSGTWYNEQFF. CDR3 nucleotide sequence: TGTGCCAGCAGCTCTATCCCCACTCCTAGCGGGACGTGGTACAATGAGCAGTTCTTC. Based on the CDR3 plus reference TRBV11-1 and TRBJ2-1, the full variable domain is EAEVAQSPRYKITEKSQAVAFWCDPISGHATLYWYRQILGQGPELLVQFQDESVVDDSQLPKDRFSAERLKGVDSTLKIQPAELGDSAMYLCASSSIPTPSGTWYNEQFFGPGTRLTVL.

The chain recombines TRBV9 with TRBJ2-1; possibly TRBD2 for D (5 bases). Germline CDR1 is SGDLS and CDR2 is YYNGEE. The CDR3 totals 14 residues. V lost 1 base to trimming and J lost 4 bases, with 9 bases between them. CDR3 coding DNA: TGTGCCAGCAGCGTAATCAGCGGTTACAATGAGCAGTTCTTC. Translation gives CASSVISGYNEQFF.

This clone occurred a few times. The chain recombines TRBV10-3 with TRBJ2-2; 10 nucleotides line up with TRBD2. V lost 3 bases to trimming and J lost 7 bases; unmatched junction nucleotides: 2. The CDR3 totals 14 residues. CDR1 is ENHRY, CDR2 SYGVKD, per germline. This chain's CDR3 is CAISDLAGDGELFF. The CDR3 DNA sequence: TGTGCCATCAGTGATCTAGCGGGAGACGGGGAGCTGTTTTTT.

The J gene is TRBJ2-2, the V gene TRBV5-1, with 10 bases identical to TRBD2. The CDR3 loop spans 17 amino acids. J gave up 1 base and V 3 bases, and 6 bases lay outside the gene matches. Germline assignment: CDR1 SGHRS and CDR2 YFSETQ. The CDR3 protein is CASSWGVAGGNTGELFF. The DNA of the CDR3 is TGCGCCAGCAGCTGGGGGGTAGCGGGGGGGAACACCGGGGAGCTGTTTTTT.

This clone was detected a few times. The chain employs TRBV9 and TRBJ1-5; weak D call: TRBD1 (5 bases). From germline, CDR1 is SGDLS and CDR2 YYNGEE. The CDR3 is 15 amino acids. V was trimmed by 0 bases and J by 2 bases, leaving 9 bases between them. CDR3 in DNA: TGTGCCAGCAGCGTAGGCCAGGGCGGCAATCAGCCCCAGCATTTT. Residues: CASSVGQGGNQPQHF.

This clone was seen a few times. The chain employs TRBV14 and TRBJ2-7; 9 bases map to TRBD2. The J segment lost 3 bases and the V segment lost 3 bases, leaving 9 bases of the junction unmatched. The CDR3 sequence is 16 residues long. The germline V gene has CDR1 SGHDN and CDR2 FVKESK. CDR3 in DNA: TGTGCCAGCAGCCAGCGGGGGGGCTCCCTCTTCTACGAGCAGTACTTC. Its translation is CASSQRGGSLFYEQYF.

The chain is built from TRBV19 and TRBJ2-5, with D perhaps matching TRBD2 (5 bases). In germline, CDR1 is LNHDA, CDR2 SQIVND (reference sequence). The length of the CDR3 is 14 residues. Trimming took 3 bases from V and 0 from J, leaving 8 bases between them. The DNA of the CDR3 is TGTGCCAGTAGTATTGTAGCGAACCAAGAGACCCAGTACTTC. This codes for CASSIVANQETQYF.

The chain combines TRBV5-6 with TRBJ2-7; 7 bases align to TRBD2. J lost 6 bases, V lost 3 bases, and 6 bases had no gene match. The CDR3 spans 13 residues. In germline, CDR1 is SGHDT, CDR2 YYEEEE. The CDR3 DNA follows: TGTGCCAGCAGCTGGGCGGGAGTCCCCGAGCAGTACTTC. As protein: CASSWAGVPEQYF.

The J gene is TRBJ2-5, the V gene TRBV19; D perhaps matches TRBD2 (6 bases). Trimming shortened V by 1 base and J by 2 bases, and 14 bases separated the two germline ends. This CDR3 region has 16 residues. The V gene's germline CDR1 is LNHDA and CDR2 SQIVND (reference sequence). For the CDR3, the DNA is TGTGCCAGTAGTATAGGATTAGCGGACACACAAGAGACCCAGTACTTC. Translation gives CASSIGLADTQETQYF.

Written as DNA, the CDR3 is TGTGCCAGCGGACGAAGCGGGGTCTACAATGAGCAGTTCTTC. Translating gives CASGRSGVYNEQFF. The chain carries TRBV7-9 and TRBJ2-1; 7 bases match TRBD2. Trimming removed 8 bases from V and 3 bases from J; junction bases left unmatched: 7. This CDR3 spans 14 amino acids. Germline V gene lookup returns CDR1 SEHNR and CDR2 FQNEAQ (reference sequence).